This T cell receptor (beta chain) is drawn from a study of beta chain features in type 1 diabetes. Expressed TCRB transcripts were sequenced because the isolated RNA had all been reverse transcribed beforehand. Assay: immunoSEQ multiplex PCR; the TCRdb copy retains only in-frame clones and omits some. Counted here are under 300,000 clones, about 30% occurring once; the ten biggest clones make up approximately 4%. The germline CDR1 and CDR2 sequences are MNHEY and SMNVEV (reference sequence). The CDR3 is 15 residues long. With V trimmed by 6 bases and J by 0 bases, 7 bases remained unmatched. The rearrangement links TRBV27 to TRBJ1-1; 7 nucleotides align to TRBD1. This sequence originates from a man aged 25-45 years in good health. Sequenced sample: central memory CD4+ T cells from blood. The CDR3 DNA reads as TGTGCCAGCAGCCTCCAGGGGGACATGAACACTGAAGCTTTCTTT. Translated: CASSLQGDMNTEAFF.